What follows is one T cell receptor (beta chain) and its context. Reverse transcription of about 0.5 to 1 ug RNA used random hexamers. TCRdb processed the immunoSEQ multiplex PCR reads anew with MiXCR; each CDR3 protein has one entry. Of 150,000 to 200,000 distinct CDR3 sequences in the sample, approximately 95% were seen once. Unmatched junction bases numbered 8, after V lost 4 bases and J lost 3 bases. The CDR3 has 16 residues. Per germline, CDR1 SGHNT and CDR2 YYREEE (reference sequence). These data originate in a study of CD8 T cells in Susac syndrome. V gene TRBV5-4 combines with J gene TRBJ2-5; 11 nucleotides align to TRBD2. Sequencing was performed on CD8+ T cells from PBMCs. This clonotype originated in a human donor with Susac syndrome. The CDR3 region is CASSPPTSGMEETQYF. The DNA for the CDR3 is TGTGCCAGCAGCCCTCCGACTAGCGGGATGGAAGAGACCCAGTACTTC.